This TCR beta chain was retrieved from a study of T cell responses to AZD1222 COVID-19 vaccine. Points from the study as a whole: Nearly half of spike-specific TCRs reportedly target variant regions that are unmutated in the B.1.351 and B.1.1.7 variants. Vaccination with two AZD1222 doses was followed by a rise in Spike-specific TCR breadth and depth.

Measured with immunoSEQ multiplex PCR; TCRdb has only the in-frame clones, and not every one. This table holds about 94,000 clones, around 85% found once. Regarding this clone: What it binds is not known.

The sequencing here drew on peripheral blood, taken 28 days after the second AZD1222 dose. The clonotype originates from an adult who received the AZD1222 COVID-19 vaccine.

The chain's CDR3 is CASSQDRFNTEAFF. CDR3 nucleotides: TGCGCCAGCAGCCAAGACAGGTTTAACACTGAAGCTTTCTTT. V and J are TRBV4-3 and TRBJ1-1; D ambiguous. The germline gives CDR1 LGHNA, CDR2 YSLEER. The CDR3 has 14 residues. Trimming shortened V by 0 bases and J by 2 bases, and 7 bases separated the two germline ends.